This TCR beta chain emerged from a study of blood T cell repertoires in COVID-19. Across the study: Spain, Italy and the United States supplied samples that represented acute and convalescent COVID-19. In each case, the material was cDNA or gDNA derived from T cells, B-cell-depleted T cells, or PBMCs.

The CDR3 spans 14 residues. In germline, CDR1 is SGHDT, CDR2 YYEEEE. V lost 4 bases, J lost 4 bases, and 11 bases lay in between. In the original analysis: Amplified reference gene primers provided the basis for estimating nucleated cell counts. Data came from immunoSEQ multiplex PCR; TCRdb stores just in-frame clones and leaves some out. V and J calls and clone size are those listed in that table; D and trimming were worked out from the DNA. The sample lists roughly 110,000 clones; about three quarters were seen once. This clonotype originated in a man aged 65-85 years with acute or convalescent COVID-19. The source material was peripheral blood. The V gene is TRBV5-6, the J gene TRBJ2-2, with no clear D. CDR3 region: CASSQGGRTGELFF. CDR3 in DNA: TGTGCCAGCAGCCAAGGCGGCCGCACCGGGGAGCTGTTTTTT.